This T cell receptor (beta chain) was captured in a study of post-analysis software for immune sequencing data. Findings and limits, study-wide: Controls significantly exceeded multiple sclerosis patients in normalized Chao1 diversity. Controls had lower frequencies than patients of a few TRBV segments, which included TRBV5-6, TRBV5-1 and TRBV20-1.

V lost 1 base and J 3 bases, leaving 7 bases between the germline ends. The CDR3 runs 13 residues. Looked up from germline, CDR1 is SGHTA and CDR2 is FQGNSA. On this clonotype: What it binds is not known.

Unique molecular identifiers were present in the TCR beta cDNA libraries. TCRdb reprocessed the PCR reads via MiXCR and lists one record per CDR3 protein. The table lists about 760,000 distinct CDR3 sequences, roughly 27% of them singletons. The specimen sequenced was blood. The V call is TRBV7-2, the J call TRBJ2-7, with D unresolved. This TCR came from a girl aged 5 to 17 with multiple sclerosis. The CDR3: CASSLGPDYEQYF. CDR3 nucleotide sequence: TGTGCCAGCAGCTTAGGGCCAGACTACGAGCAGTACTTC.